These 14 T cell receptor beta chains originate from one sample sequenced in a study of identical twins (dated by TCRdb to 2016 to 2018). The library relied on 5' RACE. Sequencing was performed on an Illumina HiSeq 2000. Through fastp at Q25 and MiXCR, TCRdb rebuilt clones from the public reads, retaining in-frame beta chains. Every distinct CDR3 protein forms one entry, paired with its most common genes and DNA. Counted in this sample were roughly 770,000 distinct CDR3 sequences; approximately 18% of them appeared once. Over 10% of the sample goes to the ten largest clones. In addition, the sample was reused for a study of T cells expressing NK-cell markers.

The sample consisted of PBMCs. These receptors were taken from a woman aged 18-29 years in good health.

The chain couples TRBV3-1 to TRBJ2-7; D unresolved. Germline V gene sequence: CDR1 LGHDT, CDR2 YNNKEL (reference sequence). This CDR3 is built from 15 residues. Trimming left V 4 bases short and J 2 bases short, with 15 bases between. The CDR3 DNA follows: TGTGCCAGCAGCCCCGTCGCGTTCCCAACCTACGAGCAGTACTTC. It is translated as CASSPVAFPTYEQYF.

The chain recombines TRBV12-3 or TRBV12-4 with TRBJ1-5; 8 bases are a match to TRBD1. Germline trimming cut 6 bases from V and 5 bases from J; bases unmatched to any gene: 6. The CDR3 is made up of 14 amino acids. In nucleotides, the CDR3 is TGTGCCAGCAGGGAGACAGGGGCATATCAGCCCCAGCATTTT. This sequence encodes CASRETGAYQPQHF.

The J gene is TRBJ2-3, the V gene TRBV10-3, with D perhaps matching TRBD1 (5 bases). Germline V CDR1 and CDR2: ENHRY, SYGVKD. This CDR3 has 15 amino acids. V was shortened by 9 bases and J by 0 bases, with 16 bases between the two germline ends. The CDR3 DNA reads TGTGCCATGGGAACTCGAGACAGCAGCACAGATACGCAGTATTTT. This sequence encodes CAMGTRDSSTDTQYF.

The gene calls are TRBV27 and TRBJ2-1; D possibly corresponds to TRBD1 (6 bases). Trimming removed 8 bases from V and 5 bases from J, with 13 bases in between. This CDR3 spans 13 amino acids. Germline CDR1 reads MNHEY; CDR2 reads SMNVEV (reference sequence). The CDR3 region has the DNA TGTGCCAGCGGGCGACCAGGGGACAATGAGCAGTTCTTC. It codes for CASGRPGDNEQFF.

This sequence joins TRBV7-6 and TRBJ1-5, with D perhaps matching TRBD1 (6 bases). The CDR3 has 15 amino acids. The V gene's germline CDR1 is SGHVS and CDR2 FNYEAQ. The V gene lost 1 base and the J gene lost 5 bases, with 12 bases spanning the gap. In nucleotides, the CDR3 is TGTGCCAGCAGCTTAGGGACAGTGCCGTATCAGCCCCAGCATTTT. Its translation: CASSLGTVPYQPQHF.

Only a few counts were recorded for this clonotype. The chain couples TRBV24-1 to TRBJ1-1, with D possibly TRBD1 on 5 matching bases. Deletions cut 3 bases from V and 5 bases from J, with 9 bases between. Per the germline V gene, CDR1 is KGHDR and CDR2 is SFDVKD. This CDR3 contains 13 residues. The CDR3 spells CATSDQGITEAFF. Written as DNA, the CDR3 is TGTGCCACCAGTGATCAGGGTATAACTGAAGCTTTCTTT.

J is TRBJ2-3 and V is TRBV3-1; TRBD2 agrees at 7 bases. The CDR3 is 17 residues long. CDR1 is LGHDT, CDR2 YNNKEL, per germline (reference sequence). The V segment lost 5 bases and the J segment 5 bases; nucleotides outside the gene matches: 16. In nucleotides, the CDR3 is TGTGCCAGCAGCAGATGGGGGGGAGGCAACTCGGGAGATACGCAGTATTTT. The encoded protein is CASSRWGGGNSGDTQYF.

V is TRBV12-3 or TRBV12-4 and J is TRBJ2-1; 9 nucleotides agree with TRBD1. CDR3 size: 15 residues. Trimming at V came to 5 bases and at J to 5 bases, leaving 7 bases not matched to a gene. CDR3 sequence (DNA): TGTGCCAGCAGTCCTCGGACAGGGGCACACAATGAGCAGTTCTTC. This encodes CASSPRTGAHNEQFF.

This clonotype was seen more than once but under ten times. This chain connects TRBV4-3 to TRBJ2-3; D gene ambiguous. There are 13 residues in the CDR3. In germline, CDR1 is LGHNA, CDR2 YSLEER. V was shortened by 3 bases and J by 6 bases, with 10 bases between the two germline ends. The CDR3 reads CASSHSMGDTQYF. The CDR3, as DNA: TGCGCCAGCAGCCACTCAATGGGGGATACGCAGTATTTT.

There are a few counts of this clonotype. The chain carries TRBV29-1 and TRBJ1-3; D remains unclear. CDR1 and CDR2 from the germline V gene are SQVTM and ANQGSEA. The CDR3 has 13 amino acids. V gave up 6 bases and J gave up 2 bases, with 11 bases separating them. The CDR3 nucleotides read TGCAGCGTCCGGACCAGTGCTGGAAACACCATATATTTT. Its protein is CSVRTSAGNTIYF. The entire variable domain, with the rest obtained from reference TRBV29-1 and TRBJ1-3, is as follows: SAVISQKPSRDICQRGTSLTIQCQVDSQVTMMFWYRQQPGQSLTLIATANQGSEATYESGFVIDKFPISRPNLTFSTLTVSNMSPEDSSIYLCSVRTSAGNTIYFGEGSWLTVV.

This clonotype was counted between two and nine times. This chain joins TRBV29-1 and TRBJ1-1, with a possible D match to TRBD1 (6 bases). Germline V gene sequence: CDR1 SQVTM, CDR2 ANQGSEA. The CDR3 totals 11 residues. V was shortened by 3 bases and J by 11 bases, with 13 bases between the two germline ends. The DNA of the CDR3 is TGCAGCGTTGAGAAGGACAGTAAGGCTTTCTTT. Its translation: CSVEKDSKAFF.

The chain combines TRBV5-8 with TRBJ2-3, with 7 bases fitting TRBD2. The CDR3 runs 15 residues. From germline, CDR1 is SGHTS and CDR2 YDEGEE. Germline trimming cut 2 bases from V and 0 bases from J; bases unmatched to any gene: 3. CDR3 amino acids: CASSLTSASTDTQYF. The CDR3 nucleotides are TGTGCCAGCAGCTTAACTAGCGCCAGCACAGATACGCAGTATTTT.

This chain uses TRBV9 with TRBJ1-4, with unresolved D. The V gene's germline CDR1 is SGDLS and CDR2 YYNGEE. The CDR3 spans 15 residues. Trimming took off 0 bases at V and 5 bases at J, with 11 bases between the two ends. CDR3 in DNA: TGTGCCAGCAGCGTAGCCTGGGGAATGAATGAAAAACTGTTTTTT. Translating gives CASSVAWGMNEKLFF.

V is TRBV11-2 and J is TRBJ2-7; D is tentatively TRBD1 or TRBD2 (5 bases each). The CDR3 extends over 15 amino acids. Germline V gene sequence: CDR1 SGHAT, CDR2 FQNNGV. Trimming removed 3 bases at V and 5 bases at J, with 17 bases between. The chain's CDR3 is CASSFGTRVGHEQYF. CDR3 nucleotides: TGTGCCAGCAGCTTCGGGACCAGGGTAGGCCACGAGCAGTACTTC.